These 3 T cell receptor beta chains originate from one sample sequenced in a study of blood T cells in healthy people across ages. PCR was performed a second time for about 6 to 12 cycles using a sample-barcoded 5' primer and a J-beta primer mix. TCRdb ran MiXCR on the 5' RACE reads and lists one entry per CDR3 protein. The sample lists over 750,000 distinct CDR3 sequences, roughly 25% occurring once. The data were also submitted as part of a second study, on T cells of mothers and their children.

The sequencing input was blood. These receptors originate from a boy younger than 18 in good health.

In this sample, this clonotype turned up a few times. V is TRBV25-1 and J is TRBJ2-5, with D maybe TRBD2 (6 bases). The germline V and J ends were trimmed by 2 bases and 7 bases, with 11 bases remaining between them. Germline V lookup: CDR1 MGHDK, CDR2 SYGVNS. The CDR3 extends over 13 amino acids. CDR3 sequence: CASSEGGYGTQYF. Here the CDR3 DNA reads TGTGCCAGCAGTGAAGGAGGGTACGGGACCCAGTACTTC.

The gene calls are TRBV6-1 and TRBJ1-4; no clear D gene. There are 15 residues in the CDR3. Germline values: CDR1 MNHNS, CDR2 SASEGT. Trimming took off 8 bases at V and 0 bases at J, with 13 bases between the two ends. The CDR3 region is CASEIFGATNEKLFF. CDR3 bases: TGTGCCAGCGAAATTTTCGGGGCAACTAATGAAAAACTGTTTTTT.

CDR3 loop: CASSQRGAGNTIYF. The DNA for the CDR3 is TGTGCCAGCAGCCAACGGGGGGCTGGAAACACCATATATTTT. The rearrangement joins TRBV3-1 to TRBJ1-3; maybe TRBD1 (5 bases). Germline V gene sequence: CDR1 LGHDT, CDR2 YNNKEL (reference sequence). The CDR3 length is 14 residues. V was pared by 2 bases and J by 2 bases, with 7 bases between.